Listed here are 19 T cell receptor beta chains from one sample, sequenced in a study of blood T cell repertoires in COVID-19. The repertoire was sequenced with immunoSEQ multiplex PCR; TCRdb's copy has only in-frame clones and lacks some. The repertoire holds some 45,000 clones, with 86% as singletons. The sequencing sample was made of peripheral blood. The receptor set was obtained from a human donor in a cohort sampled during active COVID-19.

The chain couples TRBV6-2 or TRBV6-3 to TRBJ2-7, with 11 nucleotides matching TRBD2. Germline V gene lookup returns CDR1 MNHEY and CDR2 SVGEGT. Trimming cost V 6 bases and J 2 bases; bases outside gene matches: 3. The CDR3 extends over 14 amino acids. The CDR3: CASSRSGGAYEQYF. The CDR3 DNA reads TGTGCCAGCAGCCGTAGCGGGGGGGCCTACGAGCAGTACTTC.

This clone was counted between two and nine times. V gene TRBV7-8 combines with J gene TRBJ2-5; 11 positions agree with TRBD2. This CDR3 has 16 residues. With 0 bases clipped from V and 3 bases from J, the junction kept 3 bases outside the gene matches. In germline, CDR1 is SGHVS, CDR2 FQNEAQ. CDR3 nucleotides: TGTGCCAGCAGCTTAGCTAGCGGGGGGGCAAAAGAGACCCAGTACTTC. Protein product: CASSLASGGAKETQYF.

The genes are TRBV7-9 and TRBJ2-6; 7 nucleotides align to TRBD1. V was pared by 5 bases and J by 2 bases, with 3 bases of the junction left unmatched. CDR3 size: 15 residues. Germline lookup yields CDR1 SEHNR and CDR2 FQNEAQ (reference sequence). For the CDR3, the DNA is TGTGCCAGCAGCCGACAGGGAACTGGGGCCAACGTCCTGACTTTC. This encodes CASSRQGTGANVLTF.

This chain joins TRBV27 and TRBJ1-5; D is perhaps TRBD1 (5 bases). The germline V gene encodes CDR1 MNHEY and CDR2 SMNVEV (reference sequence). The CDR3 totals 15 residues. The V end was cut by 6 bases, the J end by 0 bases, with 12 bases between. As DNA, the CDR3 is TGTGCCAGCAGAAGAGGACACCTTAGCAATCAGCCCCAGCATTTT. Its translation: CASRRGHLSNQPQHF.

There are a few counts of this clone. V and J are TRBV27 and TRBJ2-3, with 7 positions matching TRBD2. Trimming cost V 6 bases and J 1 base; bases outside gene matches: 7. The CDR3 spans 15 residues. Looked up from germline, CDR1 is MNHEY and CDR2 is SMNVEV (reference sequence). The CDR3 protein is CASRPAGSGTDTQYF. CDR3 nucleotides: TGTGCCAGCAGACCAGCGGGGTCTGGCACAGATACGCAGTATTTT.

Only one count was recorded for this clone. V and J are TRBV6-1 and TRBJ2-5; perhaps TRBD1 as D (5 bases). The germline V and J ends were trimmed by 3 bases and 4 bases, with 15 bases remaining between them. The CDR3 is made up of 15 amino acids. The germline V gene encodes CDR1 MNHNS and CDR2 SASEGT. CDR3 loop: CASSDSVLRVETQYF. CDR3 bases: TGTGCCAGCAGTGATTCAGTTCTCAGGGTAGAGACCCAGTACTTC.

This clone was observed a single time. This chain joins TRBV6-1 and TRBJ1-5; 10 bases map to TRBD1. Looked up from germline, CDR1 is MNHNS and CDR2 is SASEGT. J lost 6 bases, V lost 3 bases, and 5 bases had no gene match. There are 15 residues in the CDR3. The DNA of the CDR3 is TGTGCCAGCAGTGATTGGGACAGGGGAAGTCAGCCCCAGCATTTT. The encoded protein is CASSDWDRGSQPQHF.

The chain employs TRBV27 and TRBJ2-2; perhaps TRBD2 as D (5 bases). Germline V gene data show CDR1 as MNHEY and CDR2 as SMNVEV (reference sequence). Trimming removed 2 bases from V and 6 bases from J, with 13 bases in between. This CDR3 is built from 15 residues. DNA for the CDR3: TGTGCCAGCAGTTTAATTGAGGGAAGTGCCGGGGAGCTGTTTTTT. As protein: CASSLIEGSAGELFF.

This chain connects TRBV7-3 to TRBJ2-5; tentatively, D is TRBD1 (6 bases). V lost 5 bases, J lost 5 bases, and 12 bases lay in between. Germline CDR1 and CDR2: SGHTA and FQGTGA. The CDR3 is made up of 13 amino acids. The CDR3 loop reads CASSVQGFETQYF. Here the CDR3 DNA reads TGTGCCAGCAGCGTACAGGGTTTCGAGACCCAGTACTTC.

This CDR3 is CASRQPGQTNYGYTF. The CDR3 region has the DNA TGTGCCAGCAGGCAACCGGGACAGACTAACTATGGCTACACCTTC. This rearrangement joins TRBV27 to TRBJ1-2; 7 bases are a match to TRBD1. Per the germline V gene, CDR1 is MNHEY and CDR2 is SMNVEV (reference sequence). The CDR3 extends over 15 amino acids. Trimming at V came to 6 bases and at J to 0 bases, leaving 7 bases not matched to a gene.

The chain combines TRBV7-8 with TRBJ1-1; 7 positions match TRBD1. The V segment lost 3 bases and the J segment 2 bases; nucleotides outside the gene matches: 3. This CDR3 spans 14 amino acids. Germline values: CDR1 SGHVS, CDR2 FQNEAQ. For the CDR3, the DNA is TGTGCCAGCAGCTTGGGGACAGATAACACTGAAGCTTTCTTT. Translation: CASSLGTDNTEAFF.

The chain couples TRBV7-2 to TRBJ2-5; TRBD1 agrees at 7 bases. The CDR3 covers 17 residues. Germline V lookup: CDR1 SGHTA, CDR2 FQGNSA. Trimming took 1 base from V and 5 from J; bases not matched to a gene: 13. The CDR3 DNA reads as TGTGCCAGCAGCTTAGGACAGGGAAAAGTTTTATGGGAGACCCAGTACTTC. Translating gives CASSLGQGKVLWETQYF.

The rearrangement links TRBV29-1 to TRBJ1-2, with 7 bases fitting TRBD1. CDR1 is SQVTM and CDR2 is ANQGSEA in the germline V gene. The J segment lost 2 bases and the V segment lost 3 bases, leaving 12 bases of the junction unmatched. The CDR3 length is 16 residues. For the CDR3, the DNA is TGCAGCGTTGACCCACAGGGGAGACTTATCAACTATGGCTACACCTTC. Translating gives CSVDPQGRLINYGYTF.

This chain connects TRBV24-1 to TRBJ1-5; D is uncertain. V was cut by 9 bases and J by 5 bases, with 4 bases left in between. Germline loops: CDR1 KGHDR, CDR2 SFDVKD. This CDR3 is 10 amino acids long. CDR3 sequence reads: CATLYQPQHF. In DNA, the CDR3 is TGTGCCACCCTTTATCAGCCCCAGCATTTT.

The chain carries TRBV27 and TRBJ2-6; weak D call: TRBD2 (6 bases). Between the trimmed V and J ends, which lost 4 bases and 2 bases, there was a span of 9 bases. From germline, CDR1 is MNHEY and CDR2 SMNVEV (reference sequence). The CDR3 sequence is 15 residues long. The CDR3 region has the DNA TGTGCCAGCAGTTCACCGGGGGCTGGGGCCAACGTCCTGACTTTC. This codes for CASSSPGAGANVLTF. Full variable domain (rest looked up from reference TRBV27 and TRBJ2-6): EAQVTQNPRYLITVTGKKLTVTCSQNMNHEYMSWYRQDPGLGLRQIYYSMNVEVTDKGDVPEGYKVSRKEKRNFPLILESPSPNQTSLYFCASSSPGAGANVLTFGAGSRLTVL.

The chain recombines TRBV2 with TRBJ1-2; D gene unclear. Trimming took off 3 bases at V and 4 bases at J, with 9 bases between the two ends. CDR1 is SNHLY, CDR2 FYNNEI, per germline. This CDR3 is 13 amino acids long. As DNA, the CDR3 is TGTGCCAGCAGTGATGAGTCCTCCTATGGCTACACCTTC. Protein: CASSDESSYGYTF.

V gene TRBV6-5 combines with J gene TRBJ2-5; D possibly corresponds to TRBD2 (5 bases). The CDR3 consists of 15 residues. The V end lost 0 bases, the J end lost 2 bases, and 10 bases lay between the germline ends. Germline CDR1 reads MNHEY; CDR2 reads SVGAGI. CDR3 residues: CASSYSTRTQETQYF. In DNA, the CDR3 is TGTGCCAGCAGTTACTCGACGAGGACTCAAGAGACCCAGTACTTC.

The V gene is TRBV12-3 or TRBV12-4, the J gene TRBJ1-1; TRBD1 is a possible D gene (6 bases). This CDR3 has 12 residues. V lost 6 bases to trimming and J lost 8 bases, with 13 bases between them. The CDR3 reads CASRQFQGEAFF. The CDR3 coding sequence is TGTGCCAGCAGACAGTTCCAGGGGGAAGCTTTCTTT.

The CDR3 DNA is TGTGCCAGCAGCAGAGACGGGGAAGCTTTCTTT. Translation gives CASSRDGEAFF. V and J are TRBV7-8 and TRBJ1-1, with no clear D. Per the germline V gene, CDR1 is SGHVS and CDR2 is FQNEAQ. Deletions cut 5 bases from V and 8 bases from J, with 9 bases between. The CDR3 length is 11 residues.